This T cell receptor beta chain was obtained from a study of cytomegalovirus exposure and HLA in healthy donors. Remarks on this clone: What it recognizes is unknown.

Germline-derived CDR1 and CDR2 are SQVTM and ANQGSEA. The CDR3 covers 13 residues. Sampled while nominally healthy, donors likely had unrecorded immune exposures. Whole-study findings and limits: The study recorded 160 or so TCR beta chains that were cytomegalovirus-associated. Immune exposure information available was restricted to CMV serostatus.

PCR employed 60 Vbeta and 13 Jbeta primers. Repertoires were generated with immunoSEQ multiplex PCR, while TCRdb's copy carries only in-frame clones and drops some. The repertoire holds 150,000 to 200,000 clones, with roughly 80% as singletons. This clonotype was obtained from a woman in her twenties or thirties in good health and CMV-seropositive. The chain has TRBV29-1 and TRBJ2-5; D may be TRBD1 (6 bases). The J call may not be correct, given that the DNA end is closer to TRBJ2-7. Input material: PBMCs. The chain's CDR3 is CSVETGTSNEQYF. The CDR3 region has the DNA TGCAGCGTTGAGACAGGTACGAGCAACGAGCAGTACTTC.